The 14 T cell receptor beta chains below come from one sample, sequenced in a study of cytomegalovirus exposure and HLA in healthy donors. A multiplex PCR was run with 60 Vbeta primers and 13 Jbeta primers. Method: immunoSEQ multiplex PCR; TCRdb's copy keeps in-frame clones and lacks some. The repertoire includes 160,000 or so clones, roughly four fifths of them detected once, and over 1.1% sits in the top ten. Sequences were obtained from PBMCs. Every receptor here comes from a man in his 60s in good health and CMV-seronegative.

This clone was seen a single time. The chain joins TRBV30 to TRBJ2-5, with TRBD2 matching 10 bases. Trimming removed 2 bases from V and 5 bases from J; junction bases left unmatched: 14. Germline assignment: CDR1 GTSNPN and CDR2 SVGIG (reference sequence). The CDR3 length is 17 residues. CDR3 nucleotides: TGTGCCTGGAGTACGGGAAGCGGGGGGGCGGGCTGGGAGACCCAGTACTTC. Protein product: CAWSTGSGGAGWETQYF.

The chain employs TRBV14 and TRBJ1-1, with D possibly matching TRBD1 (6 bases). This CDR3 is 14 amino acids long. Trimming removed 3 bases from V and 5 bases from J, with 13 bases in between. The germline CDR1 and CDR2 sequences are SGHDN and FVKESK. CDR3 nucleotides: TGTGCCAGCAGCCACCCCGACAGGTATACTGAAGCTTTCTTT. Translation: CASSHPDRYTEAFF.

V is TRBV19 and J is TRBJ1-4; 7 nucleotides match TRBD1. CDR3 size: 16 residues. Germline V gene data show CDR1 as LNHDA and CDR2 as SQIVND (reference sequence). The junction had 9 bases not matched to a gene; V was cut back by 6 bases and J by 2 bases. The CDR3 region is CASSPGGGLTNEKLFF. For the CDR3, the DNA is TGTGCCAGTAGCCCAGGAGGGGGCTTGACTAATGAAAAACTGTTTTTT.

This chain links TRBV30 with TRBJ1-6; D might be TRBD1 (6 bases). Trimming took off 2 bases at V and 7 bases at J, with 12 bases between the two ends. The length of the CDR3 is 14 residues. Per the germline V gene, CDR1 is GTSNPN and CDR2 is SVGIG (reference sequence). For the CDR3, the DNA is TGTGCCTGGAGTCAGGACAGAATAAATTCACCCCTCCACTTT. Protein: CAWSQDRINSPLHF.

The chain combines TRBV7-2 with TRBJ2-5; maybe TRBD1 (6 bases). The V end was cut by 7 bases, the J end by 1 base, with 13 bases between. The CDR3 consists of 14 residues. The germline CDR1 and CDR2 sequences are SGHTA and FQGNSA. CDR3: CASTRQAFQETQYF. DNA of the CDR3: TGTGCCAGCACACGACAGGCCTTCCAAGAGACCCAGTACTTC.

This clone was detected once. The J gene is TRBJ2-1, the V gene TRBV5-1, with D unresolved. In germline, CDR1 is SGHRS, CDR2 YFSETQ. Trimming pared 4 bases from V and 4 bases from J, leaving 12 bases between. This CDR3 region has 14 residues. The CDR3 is CASSPDIDYNEQFF. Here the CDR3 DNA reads TGCGCCAGCAGCCCAGACATAGATTACAATGAGCAGTTCTTC.

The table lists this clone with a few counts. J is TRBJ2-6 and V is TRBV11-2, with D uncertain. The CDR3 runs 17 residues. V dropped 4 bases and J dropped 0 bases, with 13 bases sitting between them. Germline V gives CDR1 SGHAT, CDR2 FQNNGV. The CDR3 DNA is TGTGCCAGCAGCTCCGCCATAATGGCCTCTGGGGCCAACGTCCTGACTTTC. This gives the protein CASSSAIMASGANVLTF.

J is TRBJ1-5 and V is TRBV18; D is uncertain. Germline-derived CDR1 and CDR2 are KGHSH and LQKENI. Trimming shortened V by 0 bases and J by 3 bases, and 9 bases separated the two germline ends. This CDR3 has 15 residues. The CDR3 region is CASSPPSQANQPQHF. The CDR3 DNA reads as TGTGCCAGCTCACCACCGTCGCAGGCCAATCAGCCCCAGCATTTT.

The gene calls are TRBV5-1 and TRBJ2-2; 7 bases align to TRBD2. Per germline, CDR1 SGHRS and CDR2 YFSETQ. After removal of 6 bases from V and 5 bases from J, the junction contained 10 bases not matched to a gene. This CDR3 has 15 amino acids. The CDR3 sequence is CASNGLDSLTGELFF. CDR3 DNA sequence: TGCGCCAGCAATGGACTAGATTCGTTGACCGGGGAGCTGTTTTTT. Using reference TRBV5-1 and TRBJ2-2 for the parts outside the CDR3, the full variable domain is KAGVTQTPRYLIKTRGQQVTLSCSPISGHRSVSWYQQTPGQGLQFLFEYFSETQRNKGNFPGRFSGRQFSNSRSEMNVSTLELGDSALYLCASNGLDSLTGELFFGEGSRLTVL.

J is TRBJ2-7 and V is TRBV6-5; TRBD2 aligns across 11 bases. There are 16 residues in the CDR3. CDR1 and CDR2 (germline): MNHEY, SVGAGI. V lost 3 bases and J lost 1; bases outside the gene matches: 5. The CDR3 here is CASSYQTSGGSYEQYF. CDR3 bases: TGTGCCAGCAGTTATCAAACTAGCGGGGGTTCCTACGAGCAGTACTTC.

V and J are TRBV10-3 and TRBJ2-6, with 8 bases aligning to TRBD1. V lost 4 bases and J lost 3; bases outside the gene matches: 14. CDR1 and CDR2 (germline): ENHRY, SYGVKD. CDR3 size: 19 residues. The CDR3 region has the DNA TGTGCCATCAGTGGGGTGGGGGACAGGTCTGGCAGTGGGGCCAACGTCCTGACTTTC. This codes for CAISGVGDRSGSGANVLTF.

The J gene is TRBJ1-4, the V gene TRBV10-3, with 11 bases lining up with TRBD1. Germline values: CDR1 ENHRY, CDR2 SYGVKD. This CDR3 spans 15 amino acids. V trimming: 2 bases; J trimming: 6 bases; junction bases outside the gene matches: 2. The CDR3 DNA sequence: TGTGCCATCAGTGAGCGGGACAGGGGGGATGAAAAACTGTTTTTT. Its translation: CAISERDRGDEKLFF.

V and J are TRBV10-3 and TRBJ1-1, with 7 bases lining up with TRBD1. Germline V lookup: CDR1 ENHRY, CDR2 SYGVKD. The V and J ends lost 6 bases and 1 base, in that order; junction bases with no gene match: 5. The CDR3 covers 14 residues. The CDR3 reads CAISRQGGNTEAFF. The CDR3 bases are TGTGCCATCAGCAGACAGGGCGGGAACACTGAAGCTTTCTTT.

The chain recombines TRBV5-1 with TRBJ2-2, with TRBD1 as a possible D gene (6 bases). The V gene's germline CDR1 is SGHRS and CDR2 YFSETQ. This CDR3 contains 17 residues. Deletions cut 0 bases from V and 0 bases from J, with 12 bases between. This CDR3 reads CASSLEPGHPNTGELFF. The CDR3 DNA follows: TGCGCCAGCAGCTTGGAACCGGGACACCCGAACACCGGGGAGCTGTTTTTT.